This passage covers 3 T cell receptor beta chains from one sample sequenced in a study of blood T cell repertoires in COVID-19. Assay used: immunoSEQ multiplex PCR; TCRdb lists only in-frame clones, some missing. The sample lists about 350,000 clones, roughly nine tenths occurring once. Sequencing input: peripheral blood. Source of these receptors: a woman aged 55-69 years with COVID-19, enrolled during active disease.

A single count supports this clone. The DNA for the CDR3 is TGTGCCAGCAGCCCATTGTCTTTAGAGGCAGATACGCAGTATTTT. Its protein is CASSPLSLEADTQYF. The chain combines TRBV7-8 with TRBJ2-3; D not resolved. The CDR3 sequence is 15 residues long. Germline-derived CDR1 and CDR2 are SGHVS and FQNEAQ. V was clipped by 5 bases and J by 4 bases, with 16 bases between them.

This rearrangement joins TRBV5-1 to TRBJ2-1; TRBD2 matches at 9 bases. CDR1 is SGHRS and CDR2 is YFSETQ in the germline V gene. The CDR3 is made up of 14 amino acids. Trimming took 0 bases from V and 6 from J; bases not matched to a gene: 1. The CDR3 protein is CASSLVLAGNEQFF. The DNA of the CDR3 is TGCGCCAGCAGCTTGGTACTAGCGGGCAATGAGCAGTTCTTC.

This rearrangement joins TRBV3-1 (or the pseudogene TRBV3-2) to TRBJ1-3; D might be TRBD1 (5 bases). Trimming cost V 4 bases and J 4 bases, with 17 bases left between them. The CDR3 covers 16 residues. Germline V lookup: CDR1 LGHDT, CDR2 YNNKEL (reference sequence). The DNA for the CDR3 is TGTGCCAGCAGCCGAGGCCCGAGGCAGGGCGGAAACACCATATATTTT. As protein: CASSRGPRQGGNTIYF.